A single sample gave rise to the 4 T cell receptor beta chains below, sequenced in a study of cytomegalovirus exposure and HLA in healthy donors (dated by TCRdb to the late 2010s). The library was produced with the immunoSEQ multiplex PCR assay. For the multiplex PCR, a mixture combining 60 forward primers for TCR Vbeta segments and 13 reverse primers for TCR Jbeta segments was used. TCRdb took this table from immuneACCESS and kept in-frame rearrangements with V and J called. Such tables lack part of the clones; where checked against another copy, unresolved V genes explain under half of the gap, and the rest is unexplained. The table for this sample lists 100,000 or so clones; over 75% of them were counted only once. The ten largest clonotypes hold around 2% of the sample. Sequencing was carried out using PBMCs. Receptors were obtained from a man aged 18 to 29 in good health and CMV-seronegative.

The sample holds one count of this clone. This rearrangement joins TRBV14 to TRBJ1-6, with D perhaps TRBD1 (5 bases). The germline V gene has CDR1 SGHDN and CDR2 FVKESK. Deletions cut 5 bases from V and 5 bases from J, with 10 bases between. This CDR3 has 14 amino acids. The CDR3 here is CASSITGHNSPLHF. The CDR3 region has the DNA TGTGCCAGCAGCATCACAGGCCATAATTCACCCCTCCACTTT.

The chain recombines TRBV4-2 with TRBJ2-7; 13 bases are a match to TRBD2. CDR1 is LGHNA, CDR2 YNFKEQ, per germline. The CDR3 contains 18 residues. V gave up 3 bases and J gave up 0 bases; unmatched junction bases: 8. The CDR3 DNA follows: TGTGCCAGCAGCCACTCGACTAGCGGGGGGCCTAACTCCTACGAGCAGTACTTC. Translated: CASSHSTSGGPNSYEQYF.

This chain joins TRBV6-5 and TRBJ2-7, with TRBD2 as a possible D gene (5 bases). This CDR3 is built from 16 residues. Trimming cost V 0 bases and J 1 base, with 13 bases left between them. Germline-derived CDR1 and CDR2 are MNHEY and SVGAGI. The CDR3 sequence: CASSYSTAVESYEQYF. Here the CDR3 DNA reads TGTGCCAGCAGTTACTCAACAGCGGTTGAGTCCTACGAGCAGTACTTC.

V gene TRBV19 combines with J gene TRBJ1-5; weak D call: TRBD1 (5 bases). V lost 2 bases to trimming and J lost 5 bases, with 25 bases between them. Germline lookup yields CDR1 LNHDA and CDR2 SQIVND (reference sequence). There are 19 residues in the CDR3. CDR3 amino acids: CASSIKGGGGVKGHQPQHF. The DNA for the CDR3 is TGTGCCAGTAGTATAAAGGGCGGTGGGGGGGTAAAGGGCCATCAGCCCCAGCATTTT.